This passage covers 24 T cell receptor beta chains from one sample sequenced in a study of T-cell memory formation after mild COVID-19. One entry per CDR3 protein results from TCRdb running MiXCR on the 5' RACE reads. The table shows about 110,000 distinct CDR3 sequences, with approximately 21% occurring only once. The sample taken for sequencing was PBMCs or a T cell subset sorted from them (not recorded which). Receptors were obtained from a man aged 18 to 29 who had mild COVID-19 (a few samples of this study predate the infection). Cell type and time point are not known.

CDR3 sequence: CASTLAARGNYGYTF. The CDR3 nucleotides read TGTGCCAGCACCTTAGCAGCCAGGGGGAACTATGGCTACACCTTC. The V gene is TRBV6-5, the J gene TRBJ1-2; TRBD1 matches at 7 bases. The CDR3 has 15 amino acids. V shed 7 bases, J shed 2 bases, and the junction held 10 bases outside the gene matches. CDR1 and CDR2 (germline): MNHEY, SVGAGI.

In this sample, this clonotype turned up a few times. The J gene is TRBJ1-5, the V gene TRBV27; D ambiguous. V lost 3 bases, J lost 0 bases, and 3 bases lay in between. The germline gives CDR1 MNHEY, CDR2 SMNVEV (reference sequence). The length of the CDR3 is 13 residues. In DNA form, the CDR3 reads TGTGCCAGCAGTTTCTTTAGCAATCAGCCCCAGCATTTT. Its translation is CASSFFSNQPQHF.

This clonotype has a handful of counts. The CDR3 coding sequence is TGTGCCAGCGGACCCGACAGAACTAACTATGGCTACACCTTC. Translated: CASGPDRTNYGYTF. The J gene is TRBJ1-2, the V gene TRBV28, with a possible D match to TRBD1 (5 bases). Deletions cut 8 bases from V and 0 bases from J, with 13 bases between. The germline V gene encodes CDR1 MDHEN and CDR2 SYDVKM. The CDR3 runs 14 residues.

CDR3 DNA sequence: TGTGCCAGCAGCCAATACGGAAATGAGCAGTTCTTC. This gives the protein CASSQYGNEQFF. The J gene is TRBJ2-1, the V gene TRBV4-2; D not resolved. The V end lost 2 bases, the J end lost 7 bases, and 6 bases lay between the germline ends. CDR3 length equals 12 residues. Germline CDR1 and CDR2: LGHNA and YNFKEQ.

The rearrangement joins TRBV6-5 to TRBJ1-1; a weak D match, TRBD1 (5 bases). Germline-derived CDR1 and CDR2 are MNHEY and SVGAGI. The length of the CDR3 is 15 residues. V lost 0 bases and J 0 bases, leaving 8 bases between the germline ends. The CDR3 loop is CASSYSAGLNTEAFF. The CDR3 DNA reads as TGTGCCAGCAGTTACTCGGCAGGGCTGAACACTGAAGCTTTCTTT.

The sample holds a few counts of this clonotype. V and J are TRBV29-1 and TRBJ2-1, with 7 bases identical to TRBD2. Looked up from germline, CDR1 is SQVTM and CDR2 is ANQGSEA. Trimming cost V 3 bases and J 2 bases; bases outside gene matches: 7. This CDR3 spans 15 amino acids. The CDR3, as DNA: TGCAGCGTTGACGGATTTCTAGCGGCCTACAATGAGCAGTTCTTC. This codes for CSVDGFLAAYNEQFF.

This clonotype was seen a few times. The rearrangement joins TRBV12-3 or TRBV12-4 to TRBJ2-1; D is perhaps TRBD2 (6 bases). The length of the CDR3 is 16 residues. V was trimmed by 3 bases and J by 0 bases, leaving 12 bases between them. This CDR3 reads CASSFNAGSSYNEQFF. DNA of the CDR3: TGTGCCAGCAGTTTCAACGCCGGGAGCTCCTACAATGAGCAGTTCTTC.

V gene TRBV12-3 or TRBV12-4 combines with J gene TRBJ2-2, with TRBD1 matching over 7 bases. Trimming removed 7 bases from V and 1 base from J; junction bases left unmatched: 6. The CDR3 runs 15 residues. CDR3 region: CASIDRALNTGELFF. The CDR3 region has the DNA TGTGCCAGCATCGACAGGGCCTTGAACACCGGGGAGCTGTTTTTT.

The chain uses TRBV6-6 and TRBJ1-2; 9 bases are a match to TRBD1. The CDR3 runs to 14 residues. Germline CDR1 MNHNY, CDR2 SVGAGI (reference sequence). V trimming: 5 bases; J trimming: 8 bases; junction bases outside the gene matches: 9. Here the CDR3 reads CASSKNRGHLGYTF. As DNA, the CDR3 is TGTGCCAGCAGTAAGAACAGGGGGCATCTGGGCTACACCTTC.

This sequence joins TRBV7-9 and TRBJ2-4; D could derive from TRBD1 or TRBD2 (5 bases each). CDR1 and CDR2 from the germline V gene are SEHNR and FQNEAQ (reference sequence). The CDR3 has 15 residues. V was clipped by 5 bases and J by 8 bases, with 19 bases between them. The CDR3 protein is CASSPFGDPTDIQYF. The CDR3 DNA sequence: TGTGCCAGCAGCCCCTTTGGGGACCCCACGGACATTCAGTACTTC.

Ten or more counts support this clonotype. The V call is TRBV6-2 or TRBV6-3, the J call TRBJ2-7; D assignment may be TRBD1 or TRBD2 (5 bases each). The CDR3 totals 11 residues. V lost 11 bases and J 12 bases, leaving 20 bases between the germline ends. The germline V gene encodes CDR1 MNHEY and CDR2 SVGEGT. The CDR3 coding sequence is TGTGCCGCCGGCCGGGGCGCAGCCTGGTACGTC. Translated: CAAGRGAAWYV.

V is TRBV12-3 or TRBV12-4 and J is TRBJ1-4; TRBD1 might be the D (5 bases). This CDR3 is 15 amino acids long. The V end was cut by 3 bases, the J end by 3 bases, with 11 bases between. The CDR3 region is CASSFVTGPNEKLFF. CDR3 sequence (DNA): TGTGCCAGCAGTTTTGTTACAGGACCTAATGAAAAACTGTTTTTT.

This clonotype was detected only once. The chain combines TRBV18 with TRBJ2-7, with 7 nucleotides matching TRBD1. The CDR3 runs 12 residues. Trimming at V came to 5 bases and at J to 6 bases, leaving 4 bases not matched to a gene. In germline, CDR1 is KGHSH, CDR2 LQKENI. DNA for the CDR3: TGTGCCAGCTCAGAGACAGGGAGCGAGCAGTACGTC. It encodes CASSETGSEQYV.

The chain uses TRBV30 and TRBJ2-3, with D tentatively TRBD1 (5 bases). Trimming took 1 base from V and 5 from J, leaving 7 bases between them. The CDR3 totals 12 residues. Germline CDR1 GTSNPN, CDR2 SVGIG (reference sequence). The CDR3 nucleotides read TGTGCCTGGAGTGATCAGGGAGATACGCAGTATTTT. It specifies CAWSDQGDTQYF.

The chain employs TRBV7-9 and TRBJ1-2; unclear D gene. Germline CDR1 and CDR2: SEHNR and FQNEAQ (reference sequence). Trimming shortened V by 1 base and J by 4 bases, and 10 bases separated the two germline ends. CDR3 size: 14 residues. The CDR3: CASSLESASYGYTF. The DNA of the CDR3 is TGTGCCAGCAGCTTAGAGTCGGCCTCCTATGGCTACACCTTC.

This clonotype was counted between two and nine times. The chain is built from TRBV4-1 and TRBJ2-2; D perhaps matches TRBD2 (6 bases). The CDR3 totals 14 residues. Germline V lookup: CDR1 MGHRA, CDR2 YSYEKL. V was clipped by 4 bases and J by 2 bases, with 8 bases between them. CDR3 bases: TGCGCCAGCAGCCCGGGGGTAAACACCGGGGAGCTGTTTTTT. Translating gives CASSPGVNTGELFF.

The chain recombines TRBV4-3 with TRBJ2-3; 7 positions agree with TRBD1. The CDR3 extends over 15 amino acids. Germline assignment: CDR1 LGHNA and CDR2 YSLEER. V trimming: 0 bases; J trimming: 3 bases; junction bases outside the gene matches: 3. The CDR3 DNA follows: TGCGCCAGCAGCCAAGACAGGGGGACGACAGATACGCAGTATTTT. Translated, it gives CASSQDRGTTDTQYF.

In nucleotides, the CDR3 is TGTGCCATCATGATGGCCTACGAGCAGTACGTC. This encodes CAIMMAYEQYV. The rearrangement uses TRBV10-3 and TRBJ2-7; no clear D. Germline V gives CDR1 ENHRY, CDR2 SYGVKD. The CDR3 runs to 11 residues. V lost 7 bases to trimming and J lost 2 bases, with 6 bases between them.

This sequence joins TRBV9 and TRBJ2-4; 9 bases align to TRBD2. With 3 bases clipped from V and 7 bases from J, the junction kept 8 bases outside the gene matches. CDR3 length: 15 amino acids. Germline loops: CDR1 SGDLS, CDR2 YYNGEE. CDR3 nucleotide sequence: TGTGCCAGCAGCGGGGACATAGCGGGGGTTAACATTCAGTACTTC. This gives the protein CASSGDIAGVNIQYF.

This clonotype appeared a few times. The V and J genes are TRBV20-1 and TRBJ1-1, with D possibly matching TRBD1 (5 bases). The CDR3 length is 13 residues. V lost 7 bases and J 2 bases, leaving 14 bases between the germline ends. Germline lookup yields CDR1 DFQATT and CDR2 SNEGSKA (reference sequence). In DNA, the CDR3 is TGCAGTGTTGTACAGGCGTACAACACTGAAGCTTTCTTT. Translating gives CSVVQAYNTEAFF.

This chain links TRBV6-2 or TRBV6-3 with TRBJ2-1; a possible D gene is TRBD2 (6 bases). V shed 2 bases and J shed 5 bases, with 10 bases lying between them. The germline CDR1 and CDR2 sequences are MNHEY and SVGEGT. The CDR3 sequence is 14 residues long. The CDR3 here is CASSYRGANNEQFF. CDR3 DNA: TGTGCCAGCAGTTACCGCGGGGCTAACAATGAGCAGTTCTTC.

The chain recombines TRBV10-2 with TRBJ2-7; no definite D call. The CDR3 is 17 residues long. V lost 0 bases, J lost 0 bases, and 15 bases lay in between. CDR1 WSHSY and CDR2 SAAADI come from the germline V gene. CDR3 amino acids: CASSESTLGRNSYEQYF. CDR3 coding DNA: TGCGCCAGCAGTGAGTCGACTCTGGGCAGGAACTCCTACGAGCAGTACTTC.

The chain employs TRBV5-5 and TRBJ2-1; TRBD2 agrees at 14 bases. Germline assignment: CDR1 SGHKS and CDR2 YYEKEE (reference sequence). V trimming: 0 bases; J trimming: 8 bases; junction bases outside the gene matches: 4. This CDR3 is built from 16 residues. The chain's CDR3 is CASSLGATSGGDEQFF. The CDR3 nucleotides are TGTGCCAGCAGCTTGGGAGCGACTAGCGGGGGGGATGAGCAGTTCTTC.

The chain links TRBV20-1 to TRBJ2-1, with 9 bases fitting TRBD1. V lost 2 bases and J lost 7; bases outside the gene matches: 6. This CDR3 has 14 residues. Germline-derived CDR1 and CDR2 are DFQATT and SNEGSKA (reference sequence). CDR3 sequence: CSARTDRGGNEQFF. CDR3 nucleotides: TGCAGTGCTAGAACGGACAGGGGTGGGAATGAGCAGTTCTTC.